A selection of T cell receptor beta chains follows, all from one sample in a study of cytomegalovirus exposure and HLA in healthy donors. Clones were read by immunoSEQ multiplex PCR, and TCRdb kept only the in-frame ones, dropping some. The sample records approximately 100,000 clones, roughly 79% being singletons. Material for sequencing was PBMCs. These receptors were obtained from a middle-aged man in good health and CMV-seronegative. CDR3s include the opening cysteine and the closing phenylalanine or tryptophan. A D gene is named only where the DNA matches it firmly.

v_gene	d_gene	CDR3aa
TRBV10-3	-	CAISSPRGGRNTEAFF
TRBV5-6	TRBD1	CASSFLDRDGNTIYF
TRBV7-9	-	CASSMDSHQPQHF
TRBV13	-	CASSSRPGTSLLKNWEKLFF
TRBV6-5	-	CASSFGGLDYGYTF
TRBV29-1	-	CSVENPTNTGELFF
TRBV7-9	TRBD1	CASSPPTGGLGNTIYF
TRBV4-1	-	CASQRGTNEKLFF
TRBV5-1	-	CASSLSGATGANVLTF
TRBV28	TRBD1	CASIPAGDRREKLFF
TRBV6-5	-	CASTPRGGKNTIYF
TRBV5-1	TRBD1	CASSFGRRGQSDTEAFF
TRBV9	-	CASSDRDTTRGNIQYF
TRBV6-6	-	CASLRLKNTEAFF
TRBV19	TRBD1	CASTTDRGGDEQYF
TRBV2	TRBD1	CASSEIGTENQPQHF
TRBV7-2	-	CASSLGDTTNSALHF
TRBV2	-	CASSVTGARGEKLFF
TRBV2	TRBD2	CASDGGGYNEQFF
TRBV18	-	CASSLPVNTEAFF
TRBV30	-	CAWSAVSNQPQHF
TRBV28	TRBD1	CASSTSFGQGAGGYTF
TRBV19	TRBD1	CASSRRQGDNSPLHF
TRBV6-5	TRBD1	CASSQDRPSYYGYTF
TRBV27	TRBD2	CASSSGLAGLDTQYF
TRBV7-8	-	CASSLAAAAETQYF
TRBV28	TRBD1	CAGGGTGGRYGYTF
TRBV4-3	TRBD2	CASSQELAGGNNEQFF